These 11 T cell receptor beta chains were all obtained from the same sample, sequenced in a study of blood T cell repertoires in COVID-19. The table came from immunoSEQ multiplex PCR; TCRdb's copy has only in-frame clones and leaves some out. This sample has around 200,000 clones, with 70% to 90% found just once. Sequenced material: peripheral blood. Receptor source: a man aged 40-50 years with active or convalescent COVID-19.

This sequence joins TRBV5-4 and TRBJ1-2; 7 nucleotides match TRBD1. Germline V lookup: CDR1 SGHNT, CDR2 YYREEE (reference sequence). J gave up 10 bases and V 4 bases, and 16 bases lay outside the gene matches. CDR3 length: 15 amino acids. In DNA form, the CDR3 reads TGTGCCAGCAGCGCGAGCACTGGACAGGCGTGGGACTACACCTTC. Translated, it gives CASSASTGQAWDYTF.

The gene calls are TRBV9 and TRBJ1-3; perhaps TRBD1 as D (5 bases). CDR3 length: 14 residues. The germline V gene encodes CDR1 SGDLS and CDR2 YYNGEE. Deletions cut 3 bases from V and 4 bases from J, with 11 bases between. CDR3 bases: TGTGCCAGCAGCGCTGGACACGTCGGAAACACCATATATTTT. Translating it yields CASSAGHVGNTIYF.

The chain joins TRBV24-1 to TRBJ2-3; 9 bases are shared with TRBD2. CDR3 length equals 16 residues. V lost 1 base to trimming and J lost 7 bases; unmatched junction nucleotides: 8. Germline V gene sequence: CDR1 KGHDR, CDR2 SFDVKD. As DNA, the CDR3 is TGTGCCACCAGTGATTTAACGAGCGGGGGGTCCCATACGCAGTATTTT. Its protein is CATSDLTSGGSHTQYF.

This rearrangement joins TRBV6-2 or TRBV6-3 to TRBJ1-5; the D gene is possibly TRBD1 (6 bases). This CDR3 is built from 16 residues. The V and J ends lost 6 bases and 4 bases respectively, with 19 bases between them. Per the germline V gene, CDR1 is MNHEY and CDR2 is SVGEGT. CDR3 residues: CASSPGQPSPNQPQHF. The CDR3 DNA reads TGTGCCAGCAGCCCCGGACAGCCCAGCCCTAATCAGCCCCAGCATTTT.

This chain uses TRBV6-2 or TRBV6-3 with TRBJ1-2, with 11 bases identical to TRBD1. CDR3 length: 13 residues. With 6 bases clipped from V and 6 bases from J, the junction kept 3 bases outside the gene matches. The germline V gene encodes CDR1 MNHEY and CDR2 SVGEGT. The CDR3 DNA follows: TGTGCCAGCAGCCAGGGACAGGGGGATGGCTACACCTTC. It yields the protein CASSQGQGDGYTF.

The rearrangement links TRBV6-5 to TRBJ2-7, with D possibly being TRBD2 (5 bases). Germline V gene data show CDR1 as MNHEY and CDR2 as SVGAGI. V gave up 8 bases and J gave up 3 bases, with 5 bases separating them. The CDR3 extends over 10 amino acids. CDR3 loop: CASAGYEQYF. CDR3 in DNA: TGTGCCAGCGCGGGCTACGAGCAGTACTTC.

The CDR3 DNA sequence: TGTGCCAGCAGCAAAAGGACAGGGGGTTTCTCGTACACTGAAGCTTTCTTT. Amino acids: CASSKRTGGFSYTEAFF. The rearrangement joins TRBV4-2 to TRBJ1-1; 10 bases are shared with TRBD1. Germline V lookup: CDR1 LGHNA, CDR2 YNFKEQ. The CDR3 is made up of 17 amino acids. V dropped 5 bases and J dropped 3; count of bases not matched to a gene: 12.

V gene TRBV5-4 combines with J gene TRBJ2-1; 8 bases fit TRBD2. Germline loops: CDR1 SGHNT, CDR2 YYREEE (reference sequence). J lost 1 base, V lost 4 bases, and 7 bases had no gene match. CDR3 length: 16 residues. CDR3: CASSPPGGESYNEQFF. The DNA for the CDR3 is TGTGCCAGCAGCCCCCCCGGGGGGGAGTCCTACAATGAGCAGTTCTTC. The entire variable domain, with the rest obtained from reference TRBV5-4 and TRBJ2-1, is as follows: ETGVTQSPTHLIKTRGQQVTLRCSSQSGHNTVSWYQQALGQGPQFIFQYYREEENGRGNFPPRFSGLQFPNYSSELNVNALELDDSALYLCASSPPGGESYNEQFFGPGTRLTVL.

This chain uses TRBV16 with TRBJ1-1; D is perhaps TRBD1 (6 bases). V was shortened by 4 bases and J by 1 base, with 16 bases between the two germline ends. The CDR3 consists of 16 residues. The germline CDR1 and CDR2 sequences are KGHSY and FQNENV. The CDR3 spells CASSLMRPGQNTEAFF. CDR3 DNA: TGTGCCAGCAGCCTTATGCGCCCGGGACAGAACACTGAAGCTTTCTTT. Using reference TRBV16 and TRBJ1-1 for the parts outside the CDR3, the full variable domain is GEEVAQTPKHLVRGEGQKAKLYCAPIKGHSYVFWYQQVLKNEFKFLISFQNENVFDETGMPKERFSAKCLPNSPCSLEIQATKLEDSAVYFCASSLMRPGQNTEAFFGQGTRLTVV.

The chain joins TRBV28 to TRBJ2-5; D might be TRBD1 (5 bases). Germline assignment: CDR1 MDHEN and CDR2 SYDVKM. Trimming shortened V by 6 bases and J by 3 bases, and 14 bases separated the two germline ends. The CDR3 extends over 14 amino acids. The CDR3 DNA sequence: TGTGCCAGCAGCCACAGGAATCGGGAAGAGACCCAGTACTTC. Its protein product is CASSHRNREETQYF.

The chain uses TRBV4-1 and TRBJ1-5, with TRBD1 as a possible D gene (5 bases). Trimming pared 0 bases from V and 0 bases from J, leaving 9 bases between. Per germline, CDR1 MGHRA and CDR2 YSYEKL. CDR3 length: 16 residues. The CDR3 here is CASSQDWGYSNQPQHF. In DNA form, the CDR3 reads TGCGCCAGCAGCCAAGATTGGGGCTATAGCAATCAGCCCCAGCATTTT.